The clone carrying this T cell receptor beta chain was detected only once. Germline CDR1 and CDR2: MGHDK and SYGVNS. V shed 7 bases and J shed 0 bases, with 6 bases lying between them. The CDR3 has 12 residues. This sample was included in a study of shared clonotypes between healthy human individuals. About the study: Per-donor plates numbered three CD4 naive, three CD4 memory, two CD8 naive and one CD8 memory.

The input for sorted-subset replicate PCRs was roughly 180 ng DNA, tens of thousands of T cell genomes. The protocol was immunoSEQ multiplex PCR, while the TCRdb copy is restricted to in-frame clones and leaves out a portion. The table lists around 370,000 clones, just over 95% of them singletons. The sequencing sample was made of memory CD8+ T cells sorted from blood. The subset here: CD45RO+ cells pooled with CCR7-negative TemRA cells. The rearrangement uses TRBV25-1 and TRBJ1-2; D is uncertain. The sequence derives from a man aged 30 to 45 in good health. The DNA of the CDR3 is TGTGCCAGCATGAGAGCTAACTATGGCTACACCTTC. The encoded protein is CASMRANYGYTF.